One sample yielded the 32 T cell receptor beta chains listed below, sequenced in a study of glioma-infiltrating T cells. The iRepertoire nested amplicon-rescue multiplex PCR amplified TCR alpha and beta CDR3s from RNA. Each CDR3 protein gets one entry after TCRdb re-called the multiplex PCR reads with MiXCR. Of around 170,000 distinct CDR3 sequences listed, 43% were seen once; the top ten hold over 4%. Sequencing used glioma tissue, nonneoplastic brain tissue, or PBMCs (not recorded which). The receptors were sampled from a human donor with low-grade glioma or glioblastoma, undergoing nonglioma brain surgery, or in good health (not recorded which).

This chain joins TRBV7-2 and TRBJ2-5; 14 positions agree with TRBD2. Germline V gives CDR1 SGHTA, CDR2 FQGNSA. V shed 4 bases and J 7 bases; nucleotides not matched to a gene: 8. CDR3 length equals 16 residues. The CDR3 loop reads CASSSGLAGGGSTQYF. The CDR3 DNA sequence: TGTGCCAGCAGCTCCGGACTAGCGGGAGGTGGATCGACCCAGTACTTC.

A note on this clonotype: This could be a read error, since a much larger clone is one nucleotide away. The chain is built from TRBV7-6 and TRBJ2-2; either TRBD1 or TRBD2 may fit D (5 bases each). Trimming cost V 3 bases and J 4 bases, with 12 bases left between them. Germline V gene sequence: CDR1 SGHVS, CDR2 FNYEAQ. The CDR3 totals 15 residues. In nucleotides, the CDR3 is TGTGCCAGCAGCTTGTTCCATGGGGGCACCGGGGAGCTGTTTTTT. It encodes CASSLFHGGTGELFF.

The chain links TRBV6-6 to TRBJ2-7; 7 bases match TRBD2. Germline V gives CDR1 MNHNY, CDR2 SVGAGI (reference sequence). V was pared by 5 bases and J by 5 bases, with 9 bases of the junction left unmatched. The CDR3 is made up of 14 amino acids. The chain's CDR3 is CASSERDGVDEQYF. DNA for the CDR3: TGTGCCAGCAGTGAGCGGGATGGGGTGGACGAGCAGTACTTC.

With respect to this clonotype: Just one base apart from a much larger clone, this may be a read error. The chain couples TRBV4-2 to TRBJ2-7, with 8 positions matching TRBD2. CDR3 size: 14 residues. The germline CDR1 and CDR2 sequences are LGHNA and YNFKEQ. The J segment lost 3 bases and the V segment lost 1 base, leaving 2 bases of the junction unmatched. The CDR3 spells CASSQGTSCYEQYF. The CDR3, as DNA: TGTGCCAGCAGCCAAGGGACTAGCTGCTACGAGCAGTACTTC.

This clonotype was seen at least ten times. This chain connects TRBV25-1 to TRBJ1-6; D unresolved. CDR1 MGHDK and CDR2 SYGVNS come from the germline V gene. This CDR3 spans 14 amino acids. V was trimmed by 8 bases and J by 8 bases, leaving 16 bases between them. The CDR3 coding sequence is TGTGCCAGCCTAAGTTCCGCCAAGCATTCACCCCTCCACTTT. It encodes CASLSSAKHSPLHF.

J is TRBJ1-1 and V is TRBV7-2; D gene uncertain. V was pared by 5 bases and J by 1 base, with 8 bases between. The CDR3 consists of 13 residues. Germline CDR1 SGHTA, CDR2 FQGNSA. CDR3 sequence: CTSSIFWNTEAFF. CDR3 in DNA: TGTACCAGCAGCATCTTCTGGAACACTGAAGCTTTCTTT.

Concerning this clonotype: The junction departs from the called germline gene at one end, perhaps through a read error. J is TRBJ2-5 and V is TRBV29-1; 11 nucleotides align to TRBD2. This CDR3 has 10 amino acids. In germline, CDR1 is SQVTM, CDR2 ANQGSEA. This CDR3 reads CALAGETEYF. CDR3 sequence (DNA): TGCGCACTAGCGGGAGAGACCGAGTACTTC. Full variable domain (rest looked up from reference TRBV29-1 and TRBJ2-5): SAVISQKPSRDICQRGTSLTIQCQVDSQVTMMFWYRQQPGQSLTLIATANQGSEATYESGFVIDKFPISRPNLTFSTLTVSNMSPEDSSIYLCALAGETEYFGPGTRLLVL.

On this clonotype: A read error may produce the germline difference seen at one junction end. The chain uses TRBV6-2 or TRBV6-3 and TRBJ2-7; D call uncertain. Germline loops: CDR1 MNHEY, CDR2 SVGEGT. The CDR3 sequence is 11 residues long. CDR3 region: CASSDNKGVRF. As DNA, the CDR3 is TGCGCCAGCAGTGACAATAAGGGCGTTCGTTTC.

In its sample, this clonotype was seen a few times. The rearrangement uses TRBV10-3 and TRBJ1-6; possibly TRBD1 for D (5 bases). The CDR3 spans 17 residues. Trimming took 5 bases from V and 5 from J, leaving 19 bases between them. CDR1 is ENHRY and CDR2 is SYGVKD in the germline V gene. The CDR3 DNA is TGTGCCATCAGTTATGACAGCCTGAGGTCCAATAATTCACCCCTCCACTTT. Amino acids: CAISYDSLRSNNSPLHF.

This clonotype was observed many times. This chain links TRBV15 with TRBJ2-5; unclear D gene. Germline CDR1 and CDR2: LNHNV and YYDKDF (reference sequence). With 5 bases removed from V and 5 bases from J, the gap between germline ends came to 9 bases. The CDR3 runs 12 residues. The CDR3 region has the DNA TGTGCCACCAGCCCCGGTATGGAGACCCAGTACTTC. As protein: CATSPGMETQYF.

This clonotype has a count of ten or more. The rearrangement uses TRBV6-1 and TRBJ2-7; weak D call: TRBD1 (6 bases). The CDR3 runs 12 residues. Per germline, CDR1 MNHNS and CDR2 SASEGT. Trimming cost V 7 bases and J 3 bases, with 10 bases left between them. This CDR3 is CASNPGDYEQYF. The CDR3 DNA is TGTGCCAGCAACCCAGGGGACTACGAGCAGTACTTC.

This clonotype was observed a single time. A read error is possible here, since a much larger clone lies one base away. The chain is built from TRBV27 and TRBJ1-5; D unresolved. The germline CDR1 and CDR2 sequences are MNHEY and SMNVEV (reference sequence). The CDR3 contains 16 residues. CDR3 amino acids: CDSSGEPVLSNQPQHF. CDR3 in DNA: TGTGACAGCAGTGGGGAACCGGTATTGAGCAATCAGCCCCAGCATTTT.

This clonotype appeared a few times. The rearrangement joins TRBV20-1 to TRBJ1-6; 9 nucleotides line up with TRBD1. This CDR3 has 15 residues. The trim removed 3 bases at V and 9 bases at J, leaving 9 bases unmatched. The germline CDR1 and CDR2 sequences are DFQATT and SNEGSKA (reference sequence). CDR3 sequence (DNA): TGCAGTGCTAGTATGGGACAGGGTTTTACTTCACCCCTCCACTTT. Amino acids: CSASMGQGFTSPLHF.

With regard to this clonotype: One base away lies a much larger clone, so this may be a sequencing read error. V and J are TRBV28 and TRBJ1-3; D is unclear. Germline values: CDR1 MDHEN, CDR2 SYDVKM. The CDR3 runs 15 residues. CDR3: CASSWSRHSGNAIYF. The CDR3, as DNA: TGTGCCAGCAGTTGGTCCCGCCATTCTGGAAACGCCATATATTTT.

V is TRBV19 and J is TRBJ2-7, with 7 bases matching TRBD1. CDR3 length: 13 amino acids. V lost 9 bases and J lost 5; bases outside the gene matches: 10. The germline V gene encodes CDR1 LNHDA and CDR2 SQIVND (reference sequence). The CDR3 DNA is TGTGCCAGCAGGCGGAAGGGGGCCGACGAGCAGTACTTC. Its translation: CASRRKGADEQYF.

This clonotype was recorded many times. The rearrangement links TRBV20-1 to TRBJ1-5, with D hard to call. The CDR3 totals 13 residues. V shed 3 bases and J shed 4 bases, with 10 bases lying between them. Germline-derived CDR1 and CDR2 are DFQATT and SNEGSKA (reference sequence). The DNA of the CDR3 is TGCAGTGCTAGCAGTGGCCAAAATCAGCCCCAGCATTTT. Its protein is CSASSGQNQPQHF.

Note on this clonotype: With a much larger clone just one base away, this may be a read error. The chain recombines TRBV28 with TRBJ2-5; TRBD1 is a possible D gene (6 bases). Germline CDR1 reads MDHEN; CDR2 reads SYDVKM. V was clipped by 4 bases and J by 4 bases, with 10 bases between them. CDR3 length: 13 amino acids. The CDR3 loop reads CASSSPGVETQYF. CDR3 nucleotides: TGTGCCAGCAGTTCCCCAGGGGTAGAGACCCAGTACTTC.

Comments on this clonotype: This clone may be a read error of a much larger clone one base away. CDR3 nucleotides: TGCGCCAGCAGCCAGGCAGGGTCCGATGAGCAGTTCTTC. Its translation: CASSQAGSDEQFF. V is TRBV4-1 and J is TRBJ2-1, with D possibly TRBD1 on 5 matching bases. The CDR3 is 13 amino acids. Germline assignment: CDR1 MGHRA and CDR2 YSYEKL. V was shortened by 3 bases and J by 8 bases, with 11 bases between the two germline ends.

As for this clonotype: Its ends do not fully match the called genes, so a read error is possible. The chain employs TRBV28 and TRBJ1-6; the D gene is possibly TRBD1 (5 bases). In germline, CDR1 is MDHEN, CDR2 SYDVKM. This CDR3 is built from 14 residues. The CDR3 loop reads CALQAGRRDSPLQF. CDR3 nucleotide sequence: TGTGCATTACAGGCAGGTCGACGTGATTCACCCCTCCAATTT.

To note about this clonotype: At one of its ends the junction is not consistent with the germline gene, which may arise from a read error. The gene calls are TRBV7-2 and TRBJ1-1; D ambiguous. CDR1 and CDR2 from the germline V gene are SGHTA and FQGNSA. The CDR3 length is 13 residues. CDR3 nucleotide sequence: TGTGCCAGCAGCTTAGACCTGAACACTGGAGCTTTGTTT. Translating it yields CASSLDLNTGALF.

Note on this clonotype: A read error is possible here, since a much larger clone lies one base away. The genes are TRBV28 and TRBJ1-2, with D hard to call. This CDR3 region has 13 residues. Germline V gene data show CDR1 as MDHEN and CDR2 as SYDVKM. V was shortened by 10 bases and J by 7 bases, with 19 bases between the two germline ends. The CDR3 protein is CAISTTVPIGYTF. CDR3 sequence (DNA): TGTGCCATCAGCACCACCGTACCGATTGGCTACACCTTC.

This clonotype was recorded at least ten times. This chain connects TRBV7-2 to TRBJ2-7, with TRBD2 matching over 9 bases. Germline assignment: CDR1 SGHTA and CDR2 FQGNSA. CDR3 length equals 15 residues. The junction had 1 base not matched to a gene; V was cut back by 1 base and J by 0 bases. This chain's CDR3 is CASSLVSGSSYEQYF. In DNA form, the CDR3 reads TGTGCCAGCAGCTTAGTTAGCGGGAGCTCCTACGAGCAGTACTTC.

The table lists this clonotype with many counts. V gene TRBV24-1 combines with J gene TRBJ2-3, with TRBD1 matching over 7 bases. Trimming took 2 bases from V and 2 from J; bases not matched to a gene: 6. The CDR3 is 16 amino acids. Germline assignment: CDR1 KGHDR and CDR2 SFDVKD. The CDR3, as DNA: TGTGCCACCAGTGATTATACCGGGACAGACACAGATACGCAGTATTTT. Residues: CATSDYTGTDTDTQYF.

Regarding this clonotype: A single base separates this from a much larger clone, so it may be a read error. This CDR3 is CASRGRQGGRTEAFF. CDR3 bases: TGTGCCAGCAGGGGCCGACAGGGTGGGCGCACTGAAGCTTTCTTT. V gene TRBV28 combines with J gene TRBJ1-1, with 7 bases matching TRBD1. The trim removed 6 bases at V and 4 bases at J, leaving 11 bases unmatched. Germline lookup yields CDR1 MDHEN and CDR2 SYDVKM. There are 15 residues in the CDR3. The variable domain in full, completed from reference TRBV28 and TRBJ1-1, reads DVKVTQSSRYLVKRTGEKVFLECVQDMDHENMFWYRQDPGLGLRLIYFSYDVKMKEKGDIPEGYSVSREKKERFSLILESASTNQTSMYLCASRGRQGGRTEAFFGQGTRLTVV.

This clonotype was found many times. The genes are TRBV20-1 and TRBJ2-7; D perhaps matches TRBD1 (6 bases). The germline V gene has CDR1 DFQATT and CDR2 SNEGSKA (reference sequence). The CDR3 runs to 18 residues. V lost 0 bases to trimming and J lost 5 bases, with 26 bases between them. The CDR3 sequence is CSARDRGSGARGLDEQYF. CDR3 coding DNA: TGCAGTGCTAGAGATCGGGGATCAGGGGCGCGAGGCTTGGACGAGCAGTACTTC.

This clonotype was observed many times. The chain combines TRBV20-1 with TRBJ2-4; 8 bases agree with TRBD2. V was clipped by 6 bases and J by 5 bases; unmatched bases: 9. The CDR3 totals 14 residues. Germline CDR1 is DFQATT and CDR2 is SNEGSKA (reference sequence). This CDR3 is CSARGLGTQNIQYF. The DNA of the CDR3 is TGCAGTGCGCGGGGACTAGGGACCCAAAACATTCAGTACTTC.

The chain combines TRBV7-2 with TRBJ1-1, with unresolved D. This CDR3 is 13 amino acids long. CDR1 is SGHTA and CDR2 is FQGNSA in the germline V gene. Trimming cost V 2 bases and J 4 bases, with 8 bases left between them. CDR3 region: CASSLRQLTEAFF. The CDR3 coding sequence is TGTGCCAGCAGCTTAAGGCAGCTCACTGAAGCTTTCTTT.

Only a few counts were recorded for this clonotype. The chain joins TRBV7-9 to TRBJ2-5; D gene uncertain. Trimming left V 5 bases short and J 5 bases short, with 18 bases between. The V gene's germline CDR1 is SEHNR and CDR2 FQNEAQ (reference sequence). The CDR3 covers 15 residues. The CDR3: CASSLSLGRSETQYF. The DNA for the CDR3 is TGTGCCAGCAGCCTATCACTGGGAAGGTCGGAGACCCAGTACTTC.

The chain combines TRBV3-1 with TRBJ2-7; D gene uncertain. Germline CDR1 is LGHDT and CDR2 is YNNKEL (reference sequence). V was trimmed by 8 bases and J by 3 bases, leaving 11 bases between them. CDR3 size: 12 residues. CDR3 sequence (DNA): TGTGCCAGCGAGGCGGCTAGCTACGAGCAGTACTTC. Protein sequence: CASEAASYEQYF.

The chain recombines TRBV20-1 with TRBJ2-7, with 8 bases lining up with TRBD2. Germline CDR1 and CDR2: DFQATT and SNEGSKA (reference sequence). Trimming removed 8 bases from V and 0 bases from J; junction bases left unmatched: 9. The CDR3 contains 14 residues. The DNA of the CDR3 is TGCAGTACCGCACTAGCGGCCTACTCCTACGAGCAGTACTTC. Its protein is CSTALAAYSYEQYF.

Comment on this clonotype: A read error may be the cause here, since a much bigger clone is one base away. The V call is TRBV20-1, the J call TRBJ2-5; 8 positions agree with TRBD2. The germline V gene encodes CDR1 DFQATT and CDR2 SNEGSKA (reference sequence). The CDR3 has 15 residues. CDR3 region: CSSRDGRGVDETQYF. The DNA for the CDR3 is TGCAGTTCTAGAGACGGGAGGGGAGTAGACGAGACCCAGTACTTC.

As regards this clonotype: The junction departs from the called germline gene at one end, perhaps through a read error. The rearrangement uses TRBV19 and TRBJ2-1; D is undetermined. The CDR3 loop spans 14 amino acids. Germline V CDR1 and CDR2: LNHDA, SQIVND (reference sequence). CDR3 in amino acids: CASSPMTPSNEKFF. The CDR3 DNA is TGTGCCAGTAGCCCGATGACCCCGAGCAATGAGAAGTTCTTC.